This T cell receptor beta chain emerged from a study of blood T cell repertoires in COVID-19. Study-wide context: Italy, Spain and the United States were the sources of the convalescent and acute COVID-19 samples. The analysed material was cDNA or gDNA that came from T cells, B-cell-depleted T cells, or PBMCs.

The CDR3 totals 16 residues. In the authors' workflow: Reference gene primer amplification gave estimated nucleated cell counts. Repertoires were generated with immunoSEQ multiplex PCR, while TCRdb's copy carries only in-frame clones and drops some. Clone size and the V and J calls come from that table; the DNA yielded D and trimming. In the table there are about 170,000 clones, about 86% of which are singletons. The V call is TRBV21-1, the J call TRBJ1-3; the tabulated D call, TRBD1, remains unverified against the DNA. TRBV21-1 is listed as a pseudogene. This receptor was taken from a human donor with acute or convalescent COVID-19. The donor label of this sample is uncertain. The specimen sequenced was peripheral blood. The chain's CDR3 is CASSKAKGQKMGTIYF. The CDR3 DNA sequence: TGTGCCAGCAGCAAAGCAAAGGGACAGAAGATGGGCACCATATATTTT.